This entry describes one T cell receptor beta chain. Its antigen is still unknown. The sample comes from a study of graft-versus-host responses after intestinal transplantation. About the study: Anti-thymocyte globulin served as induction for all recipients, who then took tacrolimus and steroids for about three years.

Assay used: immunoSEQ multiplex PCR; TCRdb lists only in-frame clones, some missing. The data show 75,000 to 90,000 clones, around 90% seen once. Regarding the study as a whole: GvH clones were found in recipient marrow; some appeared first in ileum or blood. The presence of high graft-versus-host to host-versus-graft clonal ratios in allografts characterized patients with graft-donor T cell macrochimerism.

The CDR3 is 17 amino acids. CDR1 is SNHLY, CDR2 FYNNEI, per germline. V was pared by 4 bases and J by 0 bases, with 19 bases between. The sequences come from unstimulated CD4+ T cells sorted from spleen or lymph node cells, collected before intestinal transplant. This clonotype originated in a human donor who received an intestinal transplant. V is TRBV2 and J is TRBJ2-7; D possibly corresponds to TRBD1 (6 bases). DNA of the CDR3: TGTGCCAGCAGTGTCCGCCCCTCGGGACATCGCTCCTACGAGCAGTACTTC. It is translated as CASSVRPSGHRSYEQYF.